This T cell receptor beta chain was identified in a study of shared clonotypes between healthy human individuals. Study-level findings and limits: Around 5.3% of naive CD4 clonotypes were shared across four donors. Memory subsets generally showed smaller estimated richness than naive subsets did.

Profiled with immunoSEQ multiplex PCR; TCRdb holds only in-frame clones, not every one. The table lists about 660,000 clones, less than 85% of them singletons, with less than 2% in the top ten. On this clone: What it binds is not known.

V lost 0 bases and J lost 0, with 9 bases in between. CDR1 is MNHEY, CDR2 SMNVEV, per germline (reference sequence). CDR3 size: 15 residues. The TCR comes from a young woman in good health. Material for sequencing was memory CD4+ T cells sorted from blood. Indicated subset: CD45RA-negative fraction. The chain combines TRBV27 with TRBJ2-7; the D is unclear. In DNA, the CDR3 is TGTGCCAGCAGTTTATCGCTAGGAAGCTCCTACGAGCAGTACTTC. It codes for CASSLSLGSSYEQYF.